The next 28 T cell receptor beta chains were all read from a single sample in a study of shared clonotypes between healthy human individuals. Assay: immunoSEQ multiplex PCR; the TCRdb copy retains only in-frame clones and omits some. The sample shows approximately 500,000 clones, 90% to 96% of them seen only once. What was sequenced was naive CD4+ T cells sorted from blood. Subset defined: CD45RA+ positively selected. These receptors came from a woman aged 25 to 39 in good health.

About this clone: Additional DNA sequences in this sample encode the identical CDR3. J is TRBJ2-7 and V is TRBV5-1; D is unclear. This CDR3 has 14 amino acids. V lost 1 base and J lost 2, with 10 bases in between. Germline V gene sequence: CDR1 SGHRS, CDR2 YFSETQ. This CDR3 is CASSLPTGTYEQYF. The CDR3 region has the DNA TGCGCCAGCAGCTTGCCCACCGGTACCTACGAGCAGTACTTC.

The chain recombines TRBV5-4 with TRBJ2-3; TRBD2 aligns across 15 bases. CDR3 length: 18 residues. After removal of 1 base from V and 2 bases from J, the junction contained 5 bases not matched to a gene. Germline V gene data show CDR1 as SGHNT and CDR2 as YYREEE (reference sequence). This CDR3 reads CASSLFGTSGGNTDTQYF. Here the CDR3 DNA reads TGTGCCAGCAGCTTGTTTGGGACTAGCGGGGGGAACACAGATACGCAGTATTTT.

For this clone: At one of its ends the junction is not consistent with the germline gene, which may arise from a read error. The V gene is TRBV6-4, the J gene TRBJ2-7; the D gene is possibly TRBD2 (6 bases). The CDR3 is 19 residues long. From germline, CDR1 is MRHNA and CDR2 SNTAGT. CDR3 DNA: TGTGCCAGCAGGGACTATTTTTTCGACCGCCATCTTGGTCTGTTCGAGCAGTACTTC. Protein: CASRDYFFDRHLGLFEQYF.

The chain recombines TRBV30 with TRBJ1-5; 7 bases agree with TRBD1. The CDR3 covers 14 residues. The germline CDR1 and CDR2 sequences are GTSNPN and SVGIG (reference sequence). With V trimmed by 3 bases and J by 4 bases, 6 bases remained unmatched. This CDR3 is CAWSSGQWNQPQHF. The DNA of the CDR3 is TGTGCCTGGAGCTCGGGACAGTGGAATCAGCCCCAGCATTTT.

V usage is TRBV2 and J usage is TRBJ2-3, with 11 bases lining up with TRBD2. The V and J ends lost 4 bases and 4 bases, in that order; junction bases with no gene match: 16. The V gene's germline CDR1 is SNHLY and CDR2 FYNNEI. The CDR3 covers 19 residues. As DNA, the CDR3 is TGTGCCAGCAGTGGGGGGCGACTAGCGGGAAGACGAGAGGCAGATACGCAGTATTTT. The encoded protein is CASSGGRLAGRREADTQYF.

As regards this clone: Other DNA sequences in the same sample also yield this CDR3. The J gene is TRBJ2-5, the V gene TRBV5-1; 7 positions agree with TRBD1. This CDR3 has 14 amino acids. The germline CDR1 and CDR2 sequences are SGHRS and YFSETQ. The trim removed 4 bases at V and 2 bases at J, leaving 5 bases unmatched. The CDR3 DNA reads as TGCGCCAGCAGCGGTGGGACAGCACAAGAGACCCAGTACTTC. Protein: CASSGGTAQETQYF.

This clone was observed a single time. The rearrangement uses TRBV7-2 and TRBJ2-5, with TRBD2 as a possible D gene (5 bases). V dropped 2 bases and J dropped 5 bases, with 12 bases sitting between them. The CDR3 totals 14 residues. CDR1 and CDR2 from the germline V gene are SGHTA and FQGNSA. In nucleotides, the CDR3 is TGTGCCAGCAGCTTAACGGGGATACGGGAGACCCAGTACTTC. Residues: CASSLTGIRETQYF.

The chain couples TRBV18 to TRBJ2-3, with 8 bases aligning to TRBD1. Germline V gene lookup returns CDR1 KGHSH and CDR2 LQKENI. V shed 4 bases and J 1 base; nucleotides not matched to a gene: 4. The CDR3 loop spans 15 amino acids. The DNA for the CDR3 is TGTGCCAGCTCACTACAGGGGGTACGCACAGATACGCAGTATTTT. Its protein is CASSLQGVRTDTQYF.

CDR3 region: CASSVRRTGHTEAFF. The CDR3 region has the DNA TGTGCCAGCAGTGTTCGTAGGACAGGCCACACTGAAGCTTTCTTT. The chain employs TRBV6-1 and TRBJ1-1, with 7 bases lining up with TRBD1. Per germline, CDR1 MNHNS and CDR2 SASEGT. The V gene end was trimmed by 4 bases and the J gene end by 3 bases; junction bases not matched to a gene: 8. The CDR3 runs to 15 residues.

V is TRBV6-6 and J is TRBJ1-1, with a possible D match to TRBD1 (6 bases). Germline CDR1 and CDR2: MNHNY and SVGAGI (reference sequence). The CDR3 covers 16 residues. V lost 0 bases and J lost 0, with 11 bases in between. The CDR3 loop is CASSYSGGLMNTEAFF. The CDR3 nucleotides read TGTGCCAGCAGTTACTCGGGGGGGCTGATGAACACTGAAGCTTTCTTT.

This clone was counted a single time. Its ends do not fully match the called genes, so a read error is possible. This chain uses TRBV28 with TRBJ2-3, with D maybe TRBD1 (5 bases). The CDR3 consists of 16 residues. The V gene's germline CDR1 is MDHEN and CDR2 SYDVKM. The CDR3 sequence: CASSLLGQIKTDTRYF. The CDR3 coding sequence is TGTGCCAGCAGTTTATTGGGTCAGATAAAGACAGATACGCGGTATTTT.

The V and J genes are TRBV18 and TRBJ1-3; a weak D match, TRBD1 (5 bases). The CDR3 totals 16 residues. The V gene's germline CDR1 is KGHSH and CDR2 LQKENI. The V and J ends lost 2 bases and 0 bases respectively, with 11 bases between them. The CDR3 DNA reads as TGTGCCAGCTCACCATATGAGGGGTCCTCTGGAAACACCATATATTTT. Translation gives CASSPYEGSSGNTIYF.

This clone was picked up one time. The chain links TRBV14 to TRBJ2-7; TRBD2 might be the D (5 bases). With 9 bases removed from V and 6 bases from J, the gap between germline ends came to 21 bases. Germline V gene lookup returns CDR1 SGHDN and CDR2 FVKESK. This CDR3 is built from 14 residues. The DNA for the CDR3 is TGTGCCAGGAAGACTACCATCCTTTCAGGCGAGCAGTACTTC. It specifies CARKTTILSGEQYF.

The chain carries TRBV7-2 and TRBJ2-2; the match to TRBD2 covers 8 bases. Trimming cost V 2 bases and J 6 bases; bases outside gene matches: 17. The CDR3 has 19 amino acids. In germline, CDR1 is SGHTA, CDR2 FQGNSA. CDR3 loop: CASSLYRALAGRAAGELFF. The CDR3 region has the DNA TGTGCCAGCAGCTTATACAGGGCCCTTGCCGGGAGGGCCGCCGGGGAGCTGTTTTTT.

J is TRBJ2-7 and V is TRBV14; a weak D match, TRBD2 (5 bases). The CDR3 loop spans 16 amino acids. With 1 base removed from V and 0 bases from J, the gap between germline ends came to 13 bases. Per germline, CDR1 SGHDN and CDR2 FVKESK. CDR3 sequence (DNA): TGTGCCAGCAGCCAAGGAGCGGCCTATGGCTCCTACGAGCAGTACTTC. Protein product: CASSQGAAYGSYEQYF.

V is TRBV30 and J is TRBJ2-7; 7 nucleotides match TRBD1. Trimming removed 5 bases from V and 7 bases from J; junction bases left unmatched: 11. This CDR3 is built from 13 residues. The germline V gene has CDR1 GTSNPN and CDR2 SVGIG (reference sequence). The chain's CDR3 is CAWVLDRAGEQYF. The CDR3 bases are TGTGCCTGGGTCCTAGACAGGGCTGGAGAGCAGTACTTC.

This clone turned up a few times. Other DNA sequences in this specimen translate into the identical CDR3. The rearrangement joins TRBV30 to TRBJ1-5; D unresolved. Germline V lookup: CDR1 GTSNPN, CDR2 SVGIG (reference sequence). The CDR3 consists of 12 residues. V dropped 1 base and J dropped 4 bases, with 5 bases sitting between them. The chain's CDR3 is CAWSGGNQPQHF. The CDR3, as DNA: TGTGCCTGGAGTGGGGGTAATCAGCCCCAGCATTTT. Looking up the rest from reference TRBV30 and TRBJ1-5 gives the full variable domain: SQTIHQWPATLVQPVGSPLSLECTVEGTSNPNLYWYRQAAGRGLQLLFYSVGIGQISSEVPQNLSASRPQDRQFILSSKKLLLSDSGFYLCAWSGGNQPQHFGDGTRLSIL.

For the CDR3, the DNA is TGCGCCAGCAGGTTGGCGGGGCCAGGCGAGGAGACCCAGTACTTC. It specifies CASRLAGPGEETQYF. The rearrangement joins TRBV10-2 to TRBJ2-5, with D possibly TRBD2 on 6 matching bases. This CDR3 comprises 15 residues. CDR1 and CDR2 from the germline V gene are WSHSY and SAAADI. The V end was cut by 6 bases, the J end by 5 bases, with 19 bases between.

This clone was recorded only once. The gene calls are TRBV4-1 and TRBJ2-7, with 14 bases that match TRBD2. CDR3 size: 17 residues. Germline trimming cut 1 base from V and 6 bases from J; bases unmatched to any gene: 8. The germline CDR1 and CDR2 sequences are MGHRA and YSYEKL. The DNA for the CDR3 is TGCGCCAGCAGCCAAGGCCTGACTAGCGGGAGGGCCGGCGAGCAGTACTTC. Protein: CASSQGLTSGRAGEQYF.

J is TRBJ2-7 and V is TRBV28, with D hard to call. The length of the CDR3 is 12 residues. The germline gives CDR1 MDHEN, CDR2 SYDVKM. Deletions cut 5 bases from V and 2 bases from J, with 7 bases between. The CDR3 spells CASSRAAYEQYF. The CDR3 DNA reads TGTGCCAGCAGTCGGGCCGCCTACGAGCAGTACTTC.

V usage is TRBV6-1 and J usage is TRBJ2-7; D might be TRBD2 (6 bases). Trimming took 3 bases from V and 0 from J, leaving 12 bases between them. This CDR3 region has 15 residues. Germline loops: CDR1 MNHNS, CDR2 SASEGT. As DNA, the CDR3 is TGTGCCAGCAGTGACCGGGGGATGTTCTCCTACGAGCAGTACTTC. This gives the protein CASSDRGMFSYEQYF.

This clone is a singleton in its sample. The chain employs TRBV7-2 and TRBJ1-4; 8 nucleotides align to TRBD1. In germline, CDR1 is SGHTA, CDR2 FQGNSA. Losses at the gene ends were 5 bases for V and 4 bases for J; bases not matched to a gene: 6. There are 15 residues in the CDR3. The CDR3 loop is CASSPRTGSNEKLFF. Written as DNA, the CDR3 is TGTGCCAGCAGCCCCAGGACAGGGAGTAATGAAAAACTGTTTTTT.

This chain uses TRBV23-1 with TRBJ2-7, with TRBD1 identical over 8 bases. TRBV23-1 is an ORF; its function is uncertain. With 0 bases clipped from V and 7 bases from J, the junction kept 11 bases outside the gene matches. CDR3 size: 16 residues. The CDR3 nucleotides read TGCGCCAGCAGTCAATCCTTCAGGACAGGGCACGGGGAGCAGTACTTC. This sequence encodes CASSQSFRTGHGEQYF.

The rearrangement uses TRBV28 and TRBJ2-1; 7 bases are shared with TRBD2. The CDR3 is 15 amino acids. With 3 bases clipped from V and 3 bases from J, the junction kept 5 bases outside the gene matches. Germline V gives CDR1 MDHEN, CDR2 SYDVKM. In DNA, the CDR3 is TGTGCCAGCAGTTTGGGAGGGCCTAGCTACAATGAGCAGTTCTTC. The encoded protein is CASSLGGPSYNEQFF.

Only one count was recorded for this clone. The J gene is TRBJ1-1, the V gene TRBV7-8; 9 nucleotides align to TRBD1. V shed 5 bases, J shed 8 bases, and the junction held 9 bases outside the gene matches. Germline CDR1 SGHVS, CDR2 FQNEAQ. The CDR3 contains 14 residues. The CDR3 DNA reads TGTGCCAGCAGCCTCCAGGGACAGGGTGGGGAAGCTTTCTTT. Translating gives CASSLQGQGGEAFF.

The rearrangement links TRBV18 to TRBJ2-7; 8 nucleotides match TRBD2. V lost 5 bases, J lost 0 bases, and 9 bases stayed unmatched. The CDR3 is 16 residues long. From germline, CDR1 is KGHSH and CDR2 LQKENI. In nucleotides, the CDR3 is TGTGCCAGCTCAAACGGACTAGCCCTAAGCTCCTACGAGCAGTACTTC. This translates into CASSNGLALSSYEQYF.

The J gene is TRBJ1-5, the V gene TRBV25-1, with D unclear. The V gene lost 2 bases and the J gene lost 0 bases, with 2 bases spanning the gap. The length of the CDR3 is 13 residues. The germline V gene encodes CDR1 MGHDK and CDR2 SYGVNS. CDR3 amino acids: CASSENSNQPQHF. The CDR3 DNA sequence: TGTGCCAGCAGTGAAAATAGCAATCAGCCCCAGCATTTT.

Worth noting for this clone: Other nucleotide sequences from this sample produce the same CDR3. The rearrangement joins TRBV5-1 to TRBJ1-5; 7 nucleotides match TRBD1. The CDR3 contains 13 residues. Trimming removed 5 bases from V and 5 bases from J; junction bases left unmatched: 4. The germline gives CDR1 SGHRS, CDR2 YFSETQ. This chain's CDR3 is CASRDRDDQPQHF. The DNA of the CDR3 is TGCGCCAGCAGAGACAGGGATGATCAGCCCCAGCATTTT.